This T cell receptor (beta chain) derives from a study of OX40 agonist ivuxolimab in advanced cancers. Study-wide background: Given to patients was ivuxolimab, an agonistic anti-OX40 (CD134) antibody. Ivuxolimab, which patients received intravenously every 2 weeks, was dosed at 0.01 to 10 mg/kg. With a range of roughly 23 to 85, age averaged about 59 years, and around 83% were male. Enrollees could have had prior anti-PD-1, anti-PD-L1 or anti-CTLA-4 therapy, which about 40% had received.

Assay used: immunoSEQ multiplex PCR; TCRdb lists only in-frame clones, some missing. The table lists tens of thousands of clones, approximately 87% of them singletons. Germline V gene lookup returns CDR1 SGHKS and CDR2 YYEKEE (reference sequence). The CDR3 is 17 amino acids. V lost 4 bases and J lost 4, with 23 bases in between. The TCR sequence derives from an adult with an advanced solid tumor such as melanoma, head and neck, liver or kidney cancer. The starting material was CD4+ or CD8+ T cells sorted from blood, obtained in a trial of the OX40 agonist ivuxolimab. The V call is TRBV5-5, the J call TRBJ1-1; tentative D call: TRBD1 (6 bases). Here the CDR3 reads CASSPGQTWGKGTEAFF. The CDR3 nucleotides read TGTGCCAGCAGCCCTGGACAGACGTGGGGGAAAGGCACTGAAGCTTTCTTT.